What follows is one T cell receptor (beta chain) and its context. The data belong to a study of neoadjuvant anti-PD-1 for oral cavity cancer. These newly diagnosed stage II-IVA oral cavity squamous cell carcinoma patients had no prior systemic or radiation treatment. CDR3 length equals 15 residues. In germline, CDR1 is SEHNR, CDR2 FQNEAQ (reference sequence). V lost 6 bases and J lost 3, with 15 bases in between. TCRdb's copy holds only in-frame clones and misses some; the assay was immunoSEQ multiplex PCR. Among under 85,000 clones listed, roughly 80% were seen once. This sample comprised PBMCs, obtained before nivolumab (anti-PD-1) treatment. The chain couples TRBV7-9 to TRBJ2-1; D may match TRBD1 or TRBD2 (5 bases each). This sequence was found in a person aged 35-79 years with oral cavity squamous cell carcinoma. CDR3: CASSMTRDLYNEQFF. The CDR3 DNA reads TGTGCCAGCAGTATGACCAGGGACCTCTACAATGAGCAGTTCTTC.